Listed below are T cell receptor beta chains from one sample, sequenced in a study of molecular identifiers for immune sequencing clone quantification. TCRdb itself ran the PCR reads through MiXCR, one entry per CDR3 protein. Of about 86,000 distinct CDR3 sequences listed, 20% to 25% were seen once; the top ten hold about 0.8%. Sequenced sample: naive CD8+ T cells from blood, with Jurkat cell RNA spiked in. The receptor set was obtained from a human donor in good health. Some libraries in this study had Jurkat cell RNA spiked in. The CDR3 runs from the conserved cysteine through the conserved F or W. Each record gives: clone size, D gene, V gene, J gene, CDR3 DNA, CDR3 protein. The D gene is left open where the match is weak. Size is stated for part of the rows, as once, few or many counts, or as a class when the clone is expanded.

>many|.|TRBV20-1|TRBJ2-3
TGCAGTGCTCTTATCGGGTCCCGCACAGATACGCAGTATTTT
CSALIGSRTDTQYF
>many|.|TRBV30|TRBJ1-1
TGTGCCTGGAGAGGCACTGAAGCTTTCTTT
CAWRGTEAFF
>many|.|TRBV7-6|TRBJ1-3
TGTGCCAGCAGCTTAGACTGGGCCAGGGGAAACGGAAACACCATATATTTT
CASSLDWARGNGNTIYF
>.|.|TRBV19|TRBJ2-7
TGTGCCAGTAGTCCTACGACAGAAGTCTTTTCCTACGAGCAGTACTTC
CASSPTTEVFSYEQYF
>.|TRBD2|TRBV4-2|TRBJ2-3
TGTGCCAGCAGCCAAGGAGCGGGGGGGCCCAACACAGATACGCAGTATTTT
CASSQGAGGPNTDTQYF
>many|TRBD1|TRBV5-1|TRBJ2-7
TGCGCCAGCAGCCCCCGGGACAGGGGTGTCTACGAGCAGTACTTC
CASSPRDRGVYEQYF
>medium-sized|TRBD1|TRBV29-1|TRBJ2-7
TGCAGCGCCCGGGACAGTAGCTCCTACGAGCAGTACTTC
CSARDSSSYEQYF
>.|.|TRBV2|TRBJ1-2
TGTGCCAGCAGTGAAGAGTCAGGACGGTACTATGGCTACACCTTC
CASSEESGRYYGYTF
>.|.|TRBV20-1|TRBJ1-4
TGCAGTGCTAGAGATATGTCTAATGAAAAACTGTTTTTT
CSARDMSNEKLFF
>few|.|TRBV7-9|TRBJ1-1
TGTGCCAGCAGCTTAAGTTTCAGGGGAACTGAAGCTTTCTTT
CASSLSFRGTEAFF
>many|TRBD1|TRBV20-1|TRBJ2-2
TGCAGTGCTAGAGAAAGGACAGGATCGAACACCGGGGAGCTGTTTTTT
CSARERTGSNTGELFF
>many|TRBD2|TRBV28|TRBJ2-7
TGTGCCAGCAGTGGAGGGAGGGCCTACGAGCAGTACTTC
CASSGGRAYEQYF
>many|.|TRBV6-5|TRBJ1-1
TGTGCCAGCGGGGGGATCGTCACTGAAGCTTTCTTT
CASGGIVTEAFF
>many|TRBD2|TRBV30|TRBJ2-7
TGTGCCTGGAGTGTACGGACTAGCGGGACCTACGAGCAGTACTTC
CAWSVRTSGTYEQYF
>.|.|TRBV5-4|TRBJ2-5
TGTGCCAGCAGCCCCACCGAGGAAGAGACCCAGTACTTC
CASSPTEEETQYF
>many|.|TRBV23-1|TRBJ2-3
TGCGCCAGCAGTCAATCGCAGGGAGCAGATACGCAGTATTTT
CASSQSQGADTQYF
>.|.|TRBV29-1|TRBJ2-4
TGCAGCGTTGAAGACGGGGGGCCCGTAAACATCAAGTACTTC
CSVEDGGPVNIKYF
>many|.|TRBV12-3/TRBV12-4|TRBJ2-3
TGTGCCAGCAGTCACCTGGGGCGGGATGAAAGCACAGATACGCAGTATTTT
CASSHLGRDESTDTQYF
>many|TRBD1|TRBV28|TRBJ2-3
TGTGCCAGCAGGTCCTCCCGGGACAGGGGACCAGATACGCAGTATTTT
CASRSSRDRGPDTQYF
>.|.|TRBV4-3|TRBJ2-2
TGCACCAACAACCTCGAAGGAAGCCCGAACACCGGGAAGCTGTTTTTT
CTNNLEGSPNTGKLFF
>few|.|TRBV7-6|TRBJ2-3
TGTGCCAGCAGCCCAGTTCCGGAAGGCACAGATACGCAGTATTTT
CASSPVPEGTDTQYF
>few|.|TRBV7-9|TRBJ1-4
TGTGCCAGCAGCTTAGAAACGGCAGGGGTTGAAAAACTGTTTTTT
CASSLETAGVEKLFF
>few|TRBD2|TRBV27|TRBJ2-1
TGTGCCAGCAGTCTTAGCGGGACATCCCGCCGGGAGCAGTTCTTC
CASSLSGTSRREQFF
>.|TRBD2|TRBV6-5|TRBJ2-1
TGTGCCAGCAGTTCCATGACTAGCGGGAGGGCAGGTGAGCAGTTCTTC
CASSSMTSGRAGEQFF
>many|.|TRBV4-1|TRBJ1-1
TGCGCCAGCAGCCAGACCGACAGCTTTGAAGCTTTCTTT
CASSQTDSFEAFF
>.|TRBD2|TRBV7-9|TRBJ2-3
TGTGCCAGCAGCTTCCGGGGGGGCGACACAGATACGCAGTATTTT
CASSFRGGDTDTQYF
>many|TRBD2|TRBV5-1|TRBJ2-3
TGCGCCAGCAGCTTGGCGGCTAGCGGGGGACTCACAGATACGCAGTATTTT
CASSLAASGGLTDTQYF
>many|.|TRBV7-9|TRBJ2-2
TGTGCCAGCAGCCCGCCGCTAGCGTCCGGGGAGCTGTTTTTT
CASSPPLASGELFF
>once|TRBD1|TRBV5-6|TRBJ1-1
TGTGCCAGCAGCTCTAACAGGGGAGGGCCTGAAGCTTTCTTT
CASSSNRGGPEAFF
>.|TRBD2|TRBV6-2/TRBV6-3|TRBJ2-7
TGTGCCCGCAGTTCCCCCTCTAGCGGGAGGACCACCGAGCAGTACTTC
CARSSPSSGRTTEQYF
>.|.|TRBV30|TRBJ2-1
TGTGCCTGGAGTCGCCCGGGTGATGAGCAGTTCTTC
CAWSRPGDEQFF
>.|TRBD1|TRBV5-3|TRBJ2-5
TGTGCCAGCAGGTTTTCCCGGGACAGTTTACAGACACAGTACTTC
CASRFSRDSLQTQYF
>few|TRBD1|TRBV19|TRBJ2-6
TGTGCCAGTAGCCCTGACAGGGGGTTAGCTGGGGCCAACGTCCTGACTTTC
CASSPDRGLAGANVLTF
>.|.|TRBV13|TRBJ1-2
TGTGCCAGCAGCCCCACCGTGGGGGGTGGCTATGGCTACACCTTC
CASSPTVGGGYGYTF
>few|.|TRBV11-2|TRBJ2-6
TGTGCCAGCAATAGCCTTGAGGCCAACGTCCTGACTTTC
CASNSLEANVLTF
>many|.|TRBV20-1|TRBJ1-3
TGCAGTGCTAGAGTCCAGGGCTCTGGAAACACCATATATTTT
CSARVQGSGNTIYF
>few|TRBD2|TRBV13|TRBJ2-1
TGTGCCAGCAGCATGACTAGCGGGAGCGGTAATGAGCAGTTCTTC
CASSMTSGSGNEQFF
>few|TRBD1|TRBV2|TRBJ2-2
TGTGCCAGCAGTGAGTCAGAGAGAGGGGGCAGGACCGGGGAGCTGTTTTTT
CASSESERGGRTGELFF
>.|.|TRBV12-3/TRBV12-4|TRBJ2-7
TGTGCCAGCAGTTTCACAGGGAATGACTACGAGCAGTACTTC
CASSFTGNDYEQYF
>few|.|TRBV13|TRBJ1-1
TGTGCCAGCAGCTTAGGCCTGACAGGGAACACTGAAGCTTTCTTT
CASSLGLTGNTEAFF
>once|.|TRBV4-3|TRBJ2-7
TGCGCCAGCCGCCAAGGGACCACCTCCTACGAGCAGTACTTC
CASRQGTTSYEQYF
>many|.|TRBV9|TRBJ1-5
TGTGCCAGCAGCGTAGGCGGGCTCGGTCAGCCCCAGCATTTT
CASSVGGLGQPQHF
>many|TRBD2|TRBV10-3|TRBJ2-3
TGTGCCATCGGGGCGGGAGCTACAGATACGCAGTATTTT
CAIGAGATDTQYF
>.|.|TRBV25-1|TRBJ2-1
TGTGCCAGCGGTCACCCCCGGGGTAGCTCCTACAATGAGCAGTTCTTC
CASGHPRGSSYNEQFF
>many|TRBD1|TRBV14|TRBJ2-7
TGTGCCAGCAGCCCAGGGGGTAACGAGCAGTACTTC
CASSPGGNEQYF
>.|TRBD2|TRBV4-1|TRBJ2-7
TGCGCCAGCAGCCACACGGGACTAGGTGCGAACTACGAGCAGTACTTC
CASSHTGLGANYEQYF